This record concerns one TCR beta chain sequence. The antigen is undetermined. This entry belongs to a study of cytomegalovirus exposure and HLA in healthy donors. V lost 3 bases and J lost 7, with 7 bases in between. The length of the CDR3 is 12 residues. CDR1 and CDR2 (germline): SGHTA, FQGNSA. It was with 60 Vbeta and 13 Jbeta primers that the PCR ran. Libraries were prepared by immunoSEQ multiplex PCR; TCRdb keeps only in-frame clonotypes and omits some of them. Of approximately 160,000 clones listed, about 80% are singletons. Study-wide results and limits: The study listed roughly 160 cytomegalovirus-associated TCR beta chains. Later analysis identified a missense DCLRE1C variant that was linked to TCR beta V- and J-gene trimming. As was reported, the classifier diagnosed cytomegalovirus status with high specificity and sensitivity. Links to common viral pathogens appeared, in a later analysis, for several of the most significant clusters.

The chain joins TRBV7-2 to TRBJ1-5; D ambiguous. This TCR was sampled from a man aged 18 to 30 in good health and CMV-seropositive. The sample was PBMCs. CDR3 nucleotide sequence: TGTGCCAGCAGCTTCGGGTCCCAGCCCCAGCATTTT. Translating it yields CASSFGSQPQHF.